This TCR beta chain was sequenced for a study of blood T cells in healthy people across ages. Overall study results and limits: One million T cells yielded diversity estimates that were considered underestimates. Leaving the PBMCs unsorted stopped any conclusive comparison of naive versus antigen-experienced cells.

A remark on this clonotype: Its antigen is not known.

Next came a second PCR, run for about 7 to 11 cycles, which used a sample-barcoded 5' primer along with a J-beta primer mix. Researchers report that a template-switch adaptor with 12 random nucleotides tagged each cDNA molecule. In TCRdb, the 5' RACE reads were re-called with MiXCR into one record per CDR3 protein. The sample lists fewer than 950,000 distinct CDR3 sequences, roughly 50% occurring once. Germline lookup yields CDR1 MNHNS and CDR2 SASEGT. The CDR3 has 12 amino acids. The source of this sequence is a man aged 80 or over in good health. What was sequenced was blood. The rearrangement uses TRBV6-1 and TRBJ2-1; D unresolved. CDR3 DNA sequence: TGTACCTATCGAAGCTCCTACAATGAGCAGTTCTTC. Protein sequence: CTYRSSYNEQFF.